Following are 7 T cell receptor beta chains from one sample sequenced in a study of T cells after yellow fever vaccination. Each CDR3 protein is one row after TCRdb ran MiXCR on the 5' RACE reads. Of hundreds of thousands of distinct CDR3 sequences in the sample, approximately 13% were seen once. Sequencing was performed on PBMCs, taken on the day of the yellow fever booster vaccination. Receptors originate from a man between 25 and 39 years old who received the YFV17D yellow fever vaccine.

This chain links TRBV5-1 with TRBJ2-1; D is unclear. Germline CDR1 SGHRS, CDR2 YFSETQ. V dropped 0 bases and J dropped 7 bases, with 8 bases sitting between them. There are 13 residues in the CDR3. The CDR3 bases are TGCGCCAGCAGCTTGGCTGTAAGTAATGAGCAGTTCTTC. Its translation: CASSLAVSNEQFF.

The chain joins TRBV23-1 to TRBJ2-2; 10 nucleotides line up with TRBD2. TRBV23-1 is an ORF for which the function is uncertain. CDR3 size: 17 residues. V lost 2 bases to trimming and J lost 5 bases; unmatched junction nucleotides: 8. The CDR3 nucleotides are TGCGCCAGCAGTCAAGGCGAGCGGGAGGGCCCTACCGGGGAGCTGTTTTTT. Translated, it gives CASSQGEREGPTGELFF.

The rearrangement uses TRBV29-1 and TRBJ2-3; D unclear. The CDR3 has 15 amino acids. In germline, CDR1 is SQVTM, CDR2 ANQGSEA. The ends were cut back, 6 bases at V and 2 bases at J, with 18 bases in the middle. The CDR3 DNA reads TGCAGCGTCGCCCAAAGCCCGGTTTTCACAGATACGCAGTATTTT. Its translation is CSVAQSPVFTDTQYF.

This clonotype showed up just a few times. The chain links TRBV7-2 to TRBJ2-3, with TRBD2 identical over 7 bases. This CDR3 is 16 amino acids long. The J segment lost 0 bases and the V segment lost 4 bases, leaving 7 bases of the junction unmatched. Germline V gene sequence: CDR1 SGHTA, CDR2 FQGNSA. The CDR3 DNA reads TGTGCCAGCAGCTCCGGGGGGAGAATGAGCACAGATACGCAGTATTTT. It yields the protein CASSSGGRMSTDTQYF.

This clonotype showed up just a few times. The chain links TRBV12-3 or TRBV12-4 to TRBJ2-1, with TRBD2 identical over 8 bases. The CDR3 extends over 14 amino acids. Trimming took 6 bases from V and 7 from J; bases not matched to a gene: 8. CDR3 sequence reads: CASRFPRGGNEQFF. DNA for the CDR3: TGTGCCAGCAGGTTTCCCCGGGGGGGAAATGAGCAGTTCTTC.

CDR3 sequence: CAISVGTSGPYNEQFF. The CDR3, as DNA: TGTGCCATCAGTGTAGGGACTAGCGGACCCTACAATGAGCAGTTCTTC. This chain connects TRBV10-3 to TRBJ2-1; 11 bases are shared with TRBD2. Losses at the gene ends were 4 bases for V and 2 bases for J; bases not matched to a gene: 4. CDR1 is ENHRY and CDR2 is SYGVKD in the germline V gene. The CDR3 runs 16 residues.

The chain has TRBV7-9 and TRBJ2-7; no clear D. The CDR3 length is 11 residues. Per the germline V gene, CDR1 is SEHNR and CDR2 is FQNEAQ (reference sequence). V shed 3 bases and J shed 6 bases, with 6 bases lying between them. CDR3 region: CASSFTTEQYF. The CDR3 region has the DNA TGTGCCAGCAGCTTTACCACCGAGCAGTACTTC.